This is a list of T cell receptor beta chains from one sample in a study of persistence of HIV-infected CD4 T cells. Their antigen targets remain unknown. Using immunoSEQ multiplex PCR, the repertoire was profiled, and TCRdb retains in-frame clones only, with some absent. The sample holds 37,000 or so clones; around 80% are singletons and the top ten take roughly 1.5%. The sample was CD4+ T cells sorted from PBMCs after roughly 18-hour stimulation, taken from a patient who received antiretroviral therapy. These TCRs come from an adult man with HIV who was CMV-seropositive. Both conserved end residues are part of each CDR3. D genes are given only for firm matches. Part of the rows lack a size; the others show once, few, many or a class for expanded clones.

>-|-|TRBV2|TRBJ1-3
TGTGCCAGCAGTGGCGACCGGCTCACCATATATTTT
CASSGDRLTIYF
>TRBD1|-|TRBV6-2/TRBV6-3|TRBJ2-1
TGTGCCAGCAGTGGCACAGGGGGTGAGCAGTTCTTC
CASSGTGGEQFF
>-|-|TRBV7-9|TRBJ1-1
TGTGCCAGCAGCCCCGGGGCAGGGGTGGAGACTGAAGCTTTCTTT
CASSPGAGVETEAFF
>-|-|TRBV5-1|TRBJ2-2
TGCGCCAGCAGGGACTCATCCCTCGGGGAGCTGTTTTTT
CASRDSSLGELFF
>-|-|TRBV5-1|TRBJ2-7
TGCGCCAGCAGCTTAGGAGACAGATACGAGCAGTACTTC
CASSLGDRYEQYF
>-|-|TRBV5-4|TRBJ2-3
TGTGCCAGCAGCTTAAATATTGAGGGAGATACGCAGTATTTT
CASSLNIEGDTQYF
>-|few|TRBV4-1|TRBJ1-2
TGCGCCAGCAGCCAAGCTACCGGGCGAAACTATGGCTACACCTTC
CASSQATGRNYGYTF
>-|-|TRBV3-1/TRBV3-2|TRBJ2-2
TGTGCCAGCAGCCAAGATACGATAAGGAGTGCCGGGGAGCTGTTTTTT
CASSQDTIRSAGELFF
>TRBD1|-|TRBV6-5|TRBJ1-5
TGTGCCAGCACCTCTAGGACAGGGTTCAGGACCCAGCATTTT
CASTSRTGFRTQHF
>-|-|TRBV2|TRBJ2-3
TGTGCCAGCATCCGGGGGGCCAGCACAGATACGCAGTATTTT
CASIRGASTDTQYF
>TRBD1|-|TRBV6-1|TRBJ1-1
TGTGCCAGCAGTTTTGGGGACAGCCGGAACACTGAAGCTTTCTTT
CASSFGDSRNTEAFF
>-|-|TRBV5-1|TRBJ2-3
TGCGCCAGCGCGACCCGGGGTGGCACAGATACGCAGTATTTT
CASATRGGTDTQYF
>TRBD1|-|TRBV4-2|TRBJ1-2
TGTGCCAGCAGCCAAAGGGGGAGGACAGGGGGTTCGAACTATGGCTACACCTTC
CASSQRGRTGGSNYGYTF
>TRBD1|-|TRBV24-1|TRBJ2-2
TGTGCCACCAGTGATACCAGGACAGGGCCGAACACCGGGGAGCTGTTTTTT
CATSDTRTGPNTGELFF
>TRBD1|-|TRBV2|TRBJ1-1
TGTGCCAGCTTAGGACAGGGAGACACTGAAGCTTTCTTT
CASLGQGDTEAFF
>-|-|TRBV6-1|TRBJ1-3
TGTGCCAGCAGTGAAGCCGGGCCCACTGGAAACACCATATATTTT
CASSEAGPTGNTIYF
>-|-|TRBV6-5|TRBJ1-1
TGTGCCAGCATTTTCAAAGGAGGCACTGAAGCTTTCTTT
CASIFKGGTEAFF
>TRBD1|-|TRBV19|TRBJ1-5
TGTGCCAGTAGTATCCCTACTACAGGGGTTCAGCCCCAGCATTTT
CASSIPTTGVQPQHF
>-|-|TRBV2|TRBJ1-4
TGTGCCAGCAGCAACCGGGACCTCCCTGAAAAACTGTTTTTT
CASSNRDLPEKLFF
>TRBD1|-|TRBV7-2|TRBJ1-2
TGTGCCAGCAGCTCCTTTGGAAATGACAGGGGTGGAGGCTACACCTTC
CASSSFGNDRGGGYTF
>TRBD1|-|TRBV18|TRBJ1-2
TGTGCCAGCTCACCTCCCTACGGACAGGGAAACTATGGCTACACCTTC
CASSPPYGQGNYGYTF
>-|-|TRBV6-5|TRBJ2-7
TGTGCCAGCAGGCCCACGGGGAGCTCCCACGAGCAGTACTTC
CASRPTGSSHEQYF
>TRBD1|-|TRBV27|TRBJ1-2
TGTGCCAGCAGTTTGGCCCCCACAGGGGGCTATGGCTACACCTTC
CASSLAPTGGYGYTF
>-|-|TRBV4-1|TRBJ2-6
TGCGCCAGCAGCCAGGTCACTGGGCCCCTCGGGGCCAACGTCCTGACTTTC
CASSQVTGPLGANVLTF
>TRBD2|-|TRBV18|TRBJ2-3
TGTGCCAGCACCCCTAGCGGGGGCCTGGCAGATACGCAGTATTTT
CASTPSGGLADTQYF
>-|-|TRBV9|TRBJ1-1
TGTGCCAGCAGCCCCCGACAGGTGAACACTGAAGCTTTCTTT
CASSPRQVNTEAFF